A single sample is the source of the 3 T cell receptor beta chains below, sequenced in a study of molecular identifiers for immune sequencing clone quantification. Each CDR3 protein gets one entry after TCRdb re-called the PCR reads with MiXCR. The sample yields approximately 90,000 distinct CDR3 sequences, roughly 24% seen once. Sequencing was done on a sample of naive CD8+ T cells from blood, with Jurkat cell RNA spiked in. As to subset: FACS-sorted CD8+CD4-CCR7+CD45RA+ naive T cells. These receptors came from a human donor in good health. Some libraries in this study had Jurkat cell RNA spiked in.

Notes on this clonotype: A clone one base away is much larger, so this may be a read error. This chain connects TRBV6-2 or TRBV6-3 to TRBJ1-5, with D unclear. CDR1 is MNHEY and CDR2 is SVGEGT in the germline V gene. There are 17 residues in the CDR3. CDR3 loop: CAGSYSTGYYSNQPQHF. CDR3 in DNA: TGTGCCGGCAGTTACTCGACTGGGTACTATAGCAATCAGCCCCAGCATTTT.

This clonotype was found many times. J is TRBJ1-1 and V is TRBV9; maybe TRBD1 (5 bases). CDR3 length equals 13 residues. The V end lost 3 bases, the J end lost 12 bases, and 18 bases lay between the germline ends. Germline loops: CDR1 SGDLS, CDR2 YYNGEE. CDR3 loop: CASSAGRDSGPFF. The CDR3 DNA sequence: TGTGCCAGCAGCGCCGGAAGGGACTCTGGACCTTTCTTT.

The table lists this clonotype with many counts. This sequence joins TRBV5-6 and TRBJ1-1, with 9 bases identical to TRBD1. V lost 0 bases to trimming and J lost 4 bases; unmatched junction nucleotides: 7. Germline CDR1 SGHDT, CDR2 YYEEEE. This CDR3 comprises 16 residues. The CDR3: CASSLANRGRGTEAFF. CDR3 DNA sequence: TGTGCCAGCAGCTTGGCGAACAGGGGGCGAGGCACTGAAGCTTTCTTT.